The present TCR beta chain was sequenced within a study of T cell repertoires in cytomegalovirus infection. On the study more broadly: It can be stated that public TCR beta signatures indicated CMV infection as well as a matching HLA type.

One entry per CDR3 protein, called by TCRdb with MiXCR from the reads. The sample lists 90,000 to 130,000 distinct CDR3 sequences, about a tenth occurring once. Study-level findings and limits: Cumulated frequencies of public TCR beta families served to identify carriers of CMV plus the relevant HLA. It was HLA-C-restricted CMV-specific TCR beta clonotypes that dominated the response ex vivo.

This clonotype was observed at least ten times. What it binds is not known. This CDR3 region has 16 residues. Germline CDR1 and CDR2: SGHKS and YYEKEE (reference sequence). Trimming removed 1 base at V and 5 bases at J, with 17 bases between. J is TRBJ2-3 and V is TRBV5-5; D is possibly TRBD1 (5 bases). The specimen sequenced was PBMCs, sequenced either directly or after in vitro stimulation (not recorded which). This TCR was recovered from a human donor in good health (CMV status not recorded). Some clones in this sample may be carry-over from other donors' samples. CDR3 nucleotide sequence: TGTGCCAGCAGCTTGTCCTCCGACAGAAGGTTAGATACGCAGTATTTT. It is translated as CASSLSSDRRLDTQYF.